The present T cell receptor beta chain was sequenced within a study of patients and donors after allogeneic stem cell transplantation. TCRdb itself ran the RT-PCR reads through MiXCR, one entry per CDR3 protein. The sample lists roughly 960,000 distinct CDR3 sequences, over 15% occurring once. The CDR3 length is 15 residues. Germline-derived CDR1 and CDR2 are SGHNT and YYREEE (reference sequence). V was pared by 4 bases and J by 6 bases, with 17 bases between. The V call is TRBV5-4, the J call TRBJ2-1; perhaps TRBD1 as D (5 bases). The specimen sequenced was blood, either unsorted or a sorted T cell fraction (not recorded which). The TCR originated in a human donor who was either an allogeneic HSCT recipient or a stem cell or donor lymphocyte infusion donor (not recorded which). It is not recorded whose cells these are; they may come from a transplant donor. CDR3 nucleotides: TGTGCCAGCAGCCCAGCCCGCTCAGACAGCAATGAGCAGTTCTTC. Protein: CASSPARSDSNEQFF. The whole variable domain, filled in from reference TRBV5-4 and TRBJ2-1, reads ETGVTQSPTHLIKTRGQQVTLRCSSQSGHNTVSWYQQALGQGPQFIFQYYREEENGRGNFPPRFSGLQFPNYSSELNVNALELDDSALYLCASSPARSDSNEQFFGPGTRLTVL.